One and the same sample provided the 11 T cell receptor beta chains below, sequenced in a study of Graves' ophthalmopathy and Graves' hyperthyroidism. Amplifying from RNA transcripts, the study obtained TCR beta CDR3 regions. First-round RT-PCR employed HTBI primers, with a second-round multiplex PCR after it. TCRdb ran MiXCR on the multiplex PCR reads and lists one entry per CDR3 protein. The data show over 650,000 distinct CDR3 sequences, approximately 39% seen once. The sequencing sample was made of peripheral blood. The receptors shown here come from an adult man with Graves' ophthalmopathy.

This clonotype was counted many times. The chain combines TRBV5-1 with TRBJ2-7; D gene unclear. Trimming pared 4 bases from V and 3 bases from J, leaving 11 bases between. This CDR3 is 13 amino acids long. The germline V gene has CDR1 SGHRS and CDR2 YFSETQ. For the CDR3, the DNA is TGCGCCAGCAGCCTGGGGTACAGCTACGAGCAGTACTTC. Translating gives CASSLGYSYEQYF. Based on the CDR3 plus reference TRBV5-1 and TRBJ2-7, the full variable domain is KAGVTQTPRYLIKTRGQQVTLSCSPISGHRSVSWYQQTPGQGLQFLFEYFSETQRNKGNFPGRFSGRQFSNSRSEMNVSTLELGDSALYLCASSLGYSYEQYFGPGTRLTVT.

This clonotype was seen at least ten times. J is TRBJ2-6 and V is TRBV4-2; D not resolved. V was cut by 0 bases and J by 1 base, with 16 bases left in between. Germline V CDR1 and CDR2: LGHNA, YNFKEQ. This CDR3 region has 19 residues. The CDR3 nucleotides are TGTGCCAGCAGCCAAGACGGTTTTCGGAGTTGGTCTGGGGCCAACGTCCTGACTTTC. Its protein product is CASSQDGFRSWSGANVLTF.

The V gene is TRBV2, the J gene TRBJ2-5; the D gene could be TRBD1 or TRBD2 (6 bases each). Trimming shortened V by 3 bases and J by 1 base, and 15 bases separated the two germline ends. Germline V gene lookup returns CDR1 SNHLY and CDR2 FYNNEI. The CDR3 covers 16 residues. CDR3 loop: CASSDSTGGGQETQYF. Here the CDR3 DNA reads TGTGCCAGCAGTGACAGCACCGGGGGCGGCCAAGAGACCCAGTACTTC.

Concerning this clonotype: The junction shows a germline mismatch at one end, possibly a read error. The CDR3 bases are TGTGCTAGCAGCTTAACTAGCCCTAACACCGGGGAGCTGTTTTTT. Its translation: CASSLTSPNTGELFF. The chain has TRBV7-2 and TRBJ2-2; maybe TRBD2 (6 bases). The CDR3 loop spans 15 amino acids. Germline CDR1 is SGHTA and CDR2 is FQGNSA.

V and J are TRBV25-1 and TRBJ1-2; 8 bases are shared with TRBD1. Germline V lookup: CDR1 MGHDK, CDR2 SYGVNS. The V segment lost 4 bases and the J segment 6 bases; nucleotides outside the gene matches: 13. The CDR3 runs to 16 residues. The DNA of the CDR3 is TGTGCCAGCAGTGCGTTGACAGGGGTCCACCTAAATGGCTACACCTTC. It encodes CASSALTGVHLNGYTF.

This clonotype was observed a handful of times. V is TRBV29-1 and J is TRBJ2-1, with D unresolved. CDR1 and CDR2 (germline): SQVTM, ANQGSEA. This CDR3 region has 14 residues. The germline V and J ends were trimmed by 7 bases and 0 bases, with 13 bases remaining between them. The CDR3 region has the DNA TGCAGCGCCTGCCTATCGAGCTCCTACAATGAGCAGTTCTTC. It encodes CSACLSSSYNEQFF.

The chain is built from TRBV20-1 and TRBJ1-4; D possibly corresponds to TRBD1 (5 bases). The CDR3 spans 15 residues. Germline V CDR1 and CDR2: DFQATT, SNEGSKA (reference sequence). V lost 7 bases and J lost 4, with 19 bases in between. CDR3 in DNA: TGCAGTGTAGGCAGGGAGGACCCTCTTAATGAAAAACTGTTTTTT. Its translation is CSVGREDPLNEKLFF.

This clonotype was seen many times. The V call is TRBV29-1, the J call TRBJ1-2; tentatively, D is TRBD1 (5 bases). Germline values: CDR1 SQVTM, CDR2 ANQGSEA. The CDR3 runs to 13 residues. V dropped 0 bases and J dropped 7 bases, with 12 bases sitting between them. The CDR3 spells CSVEDLAGGGYTF. The DNA of the CDR3 is TGCAGCGTTGAAGATCTCGCTGGGGGTGGCTACACCTTC.

The sample holds a few counts of this clonotype. The chain has TRBV6-1 and TRBJ1-1; D gene uncertain. From germline, CDR1 is MNHNS and CDR2 SASEGT. The V end lost 7 bases, the J end lost 1 base, and 13 bases lay between the germline ends. This CDR3 has 14 residues. The CDR3, as DNA: TGTGCCAGCATAAAAAATTTAGCGAACACTGAAGCTTTCTTT. Translating it yields CASIKNLANTEAFF.

A few counts support this clonotype. The chain has TRBV5-6 and TRBJ2-2; tentatively, D is TRBD1 or TRBD2 (5 bases each). The length of the CDR3 is 13 residues. Trimming shortened V by 10 bases and J by 3 bases, and 13 bases separated the two germline ends. The germline gives CDR1 SGHDT, CDR2 YYEEEE. The CDR3 DNA reads TGTGCCGGGGGTATCAGATACACCGGGGAGCTGTTTTTT. Translation: CAGGIRYTGELFF.

The chain joins TRBV4-3 to TRBJ2-7, with 8 bases lining up with TRBD1. The CDR3 is 16 residues long. Germline V gene lookup returns CDR1 LGHNA and CDR2 YSLEER. V lost 0 bases, J lost 1 base, and 5 bases stayed unmatched. CDR3 sequence reads: CASSQDPTGVSYEQYF. CDR3 DNA sequence: TGCGCCAGCAGCCAAGATCCGACAGGGGTTTCCTACGAGCAGTACTTC.